The 5 T cell receptor beta chains given below trace back to one sample, sequenced in a study of T cell repertoires in cytomegalovirus infection. TCRdb called the reads again in MiXCR, with one record for every CDR3 protein. Altogether more than 300,000 distinct CDR3 sequences are present, roughly a third being singletons, with the ten largest covering around an eighth. No cognate antigen is known for these TCRs. Material: cultured PBMCs, obtained from culture after CMV antigen stimulation. These receptors all come from a human donor in good health (CMV status not recorded). Some clones in this sample may be carry-over from other donors' samples.

The chain uses TRBV27 and TRBJ1-3; no definite D call. The CDR3 spans 13 residues. CDR1 and CDR2 from the germline V gene are MNHEY and SMNVEV (reference sequence). V was cut by 3 bases and J by 3 bases, with 6 bases left in between. The CDR3 here is CASSFVYGNTIYF. In nucleotides, the CDR3 is TGTGCCAGCAGTTTCGTGTATGGAAACACCATATATTTT.

This clonotype has at least ten counts. V is TRBV7-2 and J is TRBJ2-1; 11 nucleotides align to TRBD2. This CDR3 is 15 amino acids long. Unmatched junction bases numbered 4, after V lost 6 bases and J lost 3 bases. Germline V CDR1 and CDR2: SGHTA, FQGNSA. CDR3 in DNA: TGTGCCAGCAGTCATACTAGCGGGAGCTACAATGAGCAGTTCTTC. Translating gives CASSHTSGSYNEQFF.

This chain connects TRBV7-2 to TRBJ2-5; 13 bases are shared with TRBD2. V trimming: 5 bases; J trimming: 5 bases; junction bases outside the gene matches: 8. The CDR3 has 16 amino acids. Germline loops: CDR1 SGHTA, CDR2 FQGNSA. The CDR3 DNA follows: TGTGCCAGCAGCACGTGGACTAGCGGGAGTAAGGAGACCCAGTACTTC. It is translated as CASSTWTSGSKETQYF.

This clonotype is a singleton in its sample. CDR3 bases: TGCAGCGTTTCACCATCCTTAAACACCGGGGAGCTGTTTTTT. Translation: CSVSPSLNTGELFF. This chain joins TRBV29-1 and TRBJ2-2; D is unresolved. Germline values: CDR1 SQVTM, CDR2 ANQGSEA. V lost 5 bases and J lost 2, with 12 bases in between. The CDR3 loop spans 14 amino acids.

This clonotype was recorded many times. This chain joins TRBV7-2 and TRBJ1-6; TRBD1 matches at 8 bases. V lost 3 bases to trimming and J lost 6 bases; unmatched junction nucleotides: 1. Germline V gene data show CDR1 as SGHTA and CDR2 as FQGNSA. The CDR3 loop spans 14 amino acids. The CDR3 spells CASSFGQGNSPLHF. In DNA form, the CDR3 reads TGTGCCAGCAGCTTCGGACAGGGTAATTCACCCCTCCACTTT.